The rows below give T cell receptor beta chains drawn from one sample of a study of blood T cell repertoires in COVID-19. The table came from immunoSEQ multiplex PCR; TCRdb's copy has only in-frame clones and leaves some out. The sample has 150,000 to 180,000 clones, 80% seen once; the top ten hold about 0.58%. Source material: peripheral blood. These receptors all stem from a man in his sixties with acute or convalescent COVID-19. Both conserved end residues are part of each CDR3. D genes are given only for firm matches. Rows may omit the clone size; those that give it use once, few, many or a size class.

>TRBD2|TRBJ2-3|.|TRBV4-3
CASSQDPSGTSTDTQYF
>.|TRBJ2-3|few|TRBV18
CASSSGDTQYF
>TRBD1|TRBJ2-7|.|TRBV19
CASSLTGQTYEQYF
>TRBD2|TRBJ2-3|.|TRBV3-1/TRBV3-2
CASSQEVAGTPTDTQYF
>TRBD1|TRBJ1-1|.|TRBV2
CASSEAGRGATEAFF
>.|TRBJ2-3|.|TRBV9
CASSVEGGRADTQYF
>TRBD2|TRBJ2-1|.|TRBV9
CASEERRGLAGVLSYNEQFF
>.|TRBJ1-1|.|TRBV5-1
CASSLEYGNTEAFF
>TRBD2|TRBJ2-1|.|TRBV6-2/TRBV6-3
CASSFGIRLAGVNEQFF
>.|TRBJ1-5|few|TRBV28
CASISGISNQPQHF
>.|TRBJ2-2|.|TRBV4-2
CASSQAQTNTGELFF
>.|TRBJ2-1|.|TRBV5-1
CASSFSSANEQFF
>.|TRBJ1-1|.|TRBV7-9
CASSLLSGRNTEAFF
>.|TRBJ1-4|.|TRBV7-9
CASSLAEINEKLFF
>.|TRBJ2-7|.|TRBV5-8
CASSLANRDKKYF
>.|TRBJ2-5|few|TRBV5-1
CASSVLPGEQETQYF
>TRBD1|TRBJ2-7|.|TRBV9
CASSTGQAAYEQYF
>TRBD2|TRBJ2-7|.|TRBV2
CASSDGRGSYEQYF
>TRBD1|TRBJ2-1|.|TRBV25-1
CASSAPGTGSNEQFF
>.|TRBJ2-1|.|TRBV5-1
CASSLGGNSYNEQFF
>TRBD1|TRBJ1-6|.|TRBV12-3/TRBV12-4
CASRNTGDSPLHF
>TRBD2|TRBJ2-5|.|TRBV5-4
CASSLVGVGGGETQYF
>.|TRBJ1-4|.|TRBV28
CASSRQFLGEKLFF
>TRBD1|TRBJ2-7|.|TRBV18
CASSPQDRGDEQYF
>TRBD1|TRBJ1-5|.|TRBV6-2/TRBV6-3
CASSYGTGARNQPQHF
>TRBD1|TRBJ1-5|.|TRBV27
CASSRLQGTPQHF
>TRBD1|TRBJ1-6|.|TRBV28
CASSPGQGANSPLHF
>.|TRBJ1-2|.|TRBV6-6
CASSYSNRVDGYTF
>TRBD1|TRBJ1-5|.|TRBV2
CASSGTGPHQPQHF
>.|TRBJ1-6|once|TRBV12-3/TRBV12-4
CASSSRSNSPLHF
>.|TRBJ1-3|.|TRBV6-2/TRBV6-3
CASSLQNSGNTIYF
>.|TRBJ2-6|.|TRBV2
CASRAGAGANVLTF
>TRBD2|TRBJ2-1|.|TRBV5-1
CASSTGTSSGEQFF
>TRBD1|TRBJ1-1|.|TRBV5-6
CATARGGPNTEAFF
>.|TRBJ2-5|.|TRBV10-3
CAISPVGGQETQYF
>TRBD1|TRBJ2-5|.|TRBV7-2
CASATGQGKETQYF
>TRBD2|TRBJ2-5|.|TRBV11-2
CASSSSGGYQETQYF
>TRBD1|TRBJ1-4|.|TRBV28
CASSSGTGGNEKLFF
>.|TRBJ2-1|.|TRBV25-1
CASDGGLYNEQFF
>.|TRBJ2-1|.|TRBV12-5
CASGSAGRNEQFF
>TRBD2|TRBJ2-1|.|TRBV24-1
CATSEASGGTEQFF
>.|TRBJ1-2|.|TRBV7-2
CASSLEGVNGYTF
>TRBD2|TRBJ2-1|once|TRBV6-6
CASSYSAGSGGGEQFF
>.|TRBJ2-7|.|TRBV12-5
CASGTGLRGSYEQYF
>.|TRBJ1-6|.|TRBV5-4
CASSLAYSNSPLHF
>TRBD1|TRBJ2-2|.|TRBV5-1
CASSPGTGRLNTGELFF
>.|TRBJ2-2|once|TRBV23-1
CASSQSRSTLNTGELFF
>TRBD1|TRBJ1-2|.|TRBV4-1
CASSQETGWIYGYTF
>TRBD1|TRBJ1-6|.|TRBV7-2
CASSRGLSPLHF
>TRBD1|TRBJ2-7|.|TRBV27
CASSLAGGNEQYF
>TRBD1|TRBJ1-4|.|TRBV4-2
CASSRDGAGTGGSEKLFF
>TRBD1|TRBJ2-7|.|TRBV28
CASSLTKGYRGPDEQYF
>.|TRBJ2-2|.|TRBV9
CASSVGLSNTGELFF
>.|TRBJ2-3|once|TRBV30
CAWSLWGGGTDTQYF
>.|TRBJ1-1|.|TRBV5-1
CASSLGGLGTEAFF
>TRBD1|TRBJ1-3|.|TRBV6-4
CASLDRQGGNTIYF